This TCR beta chain was obtained from a study of post-analysis software for immune sequencing data. About the research overall: The cohort encompassed relapsing-remitting, secondary progressive and progressive-relapsing multiple sclerosis disease courses. Study results and caveats: Relative to controls, patients had roughly five TRBV segments at higher frequency, with TRBV5-6, TRBV5-1 and TRBV20-1 among these. Controls showed significantly higher normalized Chao1 diversity than did multiple sclerosis patients.

Trimming took off 2 bases at V and 8 bases at J, with 10 bases between the two ends. This CDR3 contains 12 residues. Germline loops: CDR1 DFQATT, CDR2 SNEGSKA (reference sequence). Turning to this clonotype: Its antigen is unidentified.

Presence of unique molecular identifiers characterized the TCR beta cDNA libraries. TCRdb reprocessed the PCR reads via MiXCR and lists one record per CDR3 protein. The table lists under 900,000 distinct CDR3 sequences, approximately 53% of them singletons. This chain connects TRBV20-1 to TRBJ2-1; D uncertain. The source material was blood. This clonotype was obtained from a girl aged 5-17 years with multiple sclerosis. CDR3 coding DNA: TGCAGTGCTAGAAAAGCAGCAGATGAGCAGTTCTTC. It specifies CSARKAADEQFF.